This entry concerns a single TCR beta chain. Antigen unknown. Time point reported: newly diagnosed GD, antithyroid drugs for less than 3 months. After RNA was extracted from PBMCs, the TCR library was made from it. CDR3-region Arm-PCR and iRepertoire HTBI primers produced the TCR beta libraries. TCRdb recomputed calls from the multiplex PCR reads with MiXCR, one row per CDR3 protein. The table has about 320,000 distinct CDR3 sequences, approximately 20% seen once. The sample originates from a study of regulatory T cells in long-lasting Graves disease. Study findings and constraints: Relative to newly diagnosed Graves' patients, persistent ones had lower TCR diversity. The researchers studied only peripheral blood, not thyroid tissue.

The length of the CDR3 is 13 residues. V was clipped by 2 bases and J by 1 base, with 2 bases between them. Germline-derived CDR1 and CDR2 are LNHDA and SQIVND (reference sequence). The chain links TRBV19 to TRBJ2-2; no reliable D call. This clonotype originated in a female donor with Graves disease. Specimen: peripheral blood mononuclear cells (PBMCs), collected at new diagnosis, from a patient treated with antithyroid drugs. In DNA form, the CDR3 reads TGTGCCAGTAGTATAAAGAACACCGGGGAGCTGTTTTTT. Its translation is CASSIKNTGELFF.